This T cell receptor beta chain stems from a study of siplizumab effects on memory and regulatory T cells. Repertoires were generated with immunoSEQ multiplex PCR, while TCRdb's copy carries only in-frame clones and drops some. The table records about 85,000 clones, approximately 95% of them present only once. V lost 5 bases and J 3 bases, leaving 11 bases between the germline ends. Germline CDR1 reads MNHEY; CDR2 reads SMNVEV (reference sequence). The CDR3 sequence is 13 residues long. V is TRBV27 and J is TRBJ2-7; possible D gene TRBD1, 6 bases. The source material was CD8+ T cells sorted from blood. The receptor was derived from a human donor in good health. CDR3 nucleotide sequence: TGTGCCAGCAGTATAGACAGGTACTACGAGCAGTACTTC. Its translation is CASSIDRYYEQYF.